The source of this T cell receptor (beta chain) is a study of response to subunit inactivated influenza vaccine. As for this clonotype: No antigen is known for it.

General study points: Authors proposed each seasonal influenza vaccination draws in few new T cells.

MiXCR, run by TCRdb on the RT-PCR reads, gives a single entry per CDR3 protein. The table has hundreds of thousands of distinct CDR3 sequences, around 14% seen once. The clonotype comes from a man aged 50-60 years who received an inactivated influenza vaccine. The specimen was PBMCs from blood, collected about 11 days after vaccination.

The CDR3 reads CASSLPGLVFF. DNA of the CDR3: TGTGCCAGCAGTTTGCCAGGGCTCGTTTTCTTT. This sequence joins TRBV28 and TRBJ1-1; D is possibly TRBD1 (5 bases). The germline gives CDR1 MDHEN, CDR2 SYDVKM. Trimming took off 3 bases at V and 13 bases at J, with 12 bases between the two ends. The CDR3 extends over 11 amino acids. Supplemented by reference TRBV28 and TRBJ1-1, the full variable domain reads DVKVTQSSRYLVKRTGEKVFLECVQDMDHENMFWYRQDPGLGLRLIYFSYDVKMKEKGDIPEGYSVSREKKERFSLILESASTNQTSMYLCASSLPGLVFFGQGTRLTVV.